This is a list of T cell receptor beta chains from one sample in a study of shared clonotypes between healthy human individuals. Clones were sequenced by immunoSEQ multiplex PCR, and TCRdb holds only the in-frame ones, with some missing. The table lists 450,000 to 500,000 clones, approximately 80% of them singletons, with around 12% in the top ten. Sequenced input: PBMCs. The receptor set was obtained from a middle-aged woman in good health. Some clones in this sample may be carry-over from other donors' samples. CDR3s include the opening cysteine and the closing phenylalanine or tryptophan. Fields, in order: D gene, V gene, clone size, J gene, CDR3 length, CDR3 DNA, CDR3 protein. The D gene is left open where the match is weak. Expanded clones are given a class, and other clones once, few, many or no size at all.

>-|TRBV6-1|-|TRBJ2-7|16
TGTGCCAGCAGTGAAGTATCGGACAGTAGGTACTACGAGCAGTACTTC
CASSEVSDSRYYEQYF
>-|TRBV5-6|-|TRBJ2-5|13
TGTGCCAGCAGCTTCGGGGCCCAAGAGACCCAGTACTTC
CASSFGAQETQYF
>-|TRBV18|-|TRBJ1-5|13
TGTGCCAGCAAATCACAGGGAGATCAGCCCCAGCATTTT
CASKSQGDQPQHF
>-|TRBV7-2|few|TRBJ1-5|16
TGTGCCAGCAGCCTCCTCTTGGGGGTTGGCAATCAGCCCCAGCATTTT
CASSLLLGVGNQPQHF
>-|TRBV28|-|TRBJ2-5|15
TGTGCCAGCAGCCGCGCCAGGGCCCTCCAAGAGACCCAGTACTTC
CASSRARALQETQYF
>TRBD1|TRBV5-1|-|TRBJ2-5|16
TGCGCCAGCAGCTCGACCGGGACAGGGGGCCAAGAGACCCAGTACTTC
CASSSTGTGGQETQYF
>TRBD1|TRBV19|-|TRBJ2-3|13
TGTGCCAGTAGCCCTACAGGGGTAGATACGCAGTATTTT
CASSPTGVDTQYF
>-|TRBV5-1|-|TRBJ2-3|15
TGCGCCAGCAGCTTGGTTGGCGTGAGCACAGATACGCAGTATTTT
CASSLVGVSTDTQYF
>TRBD2|TRBV10-3|-|TRBJ2-1|16
TGTGCCATCAGTACACAACTAGCGGGAGCCCCCAATGAGCAGTTCTTC
CAISTQLAGAPNEQFF
>TRBD2|TRBV4-1|-|TRBJ2-1|16
TGCGCCAGCAGCCAACGGGACACTAGCGGGGTATATGAGCAGTTCTTC
CASSQRDTSGVYEQFF
>-|TRBV6-1|-|TRBJ2-7|14
TGTGCCAGCAGGGCGACAGGTCCCTCCTACGAGCAGTACTTC
CASRATGPSYEQYF
>-|TRBV11-3|-|TRBJ2-7|14
TGTGCCAGCAGCTTAGGCGGGGAACAGGACGAGCAGTACTTC
CASSLGGEQDEQYF
>TRBD1|TRBV25-1|-|TRBJ2-7|14
TGTGCCAGCATGACCGGGACAGGGTTGTACGAGCAGTACTTC
CASMTGTGLYEQYF
>-|TRBV9|-|TRBJ2-3|14
TGTGCCAGCAGCGTAACGGGTGTCACAGATACGCAGTGTTTT
CASSVTGVTDTQCF
>-|TRBV10-1|-|TRBJ2-7|13
TGCGCCAGCAGTGACCGGACTGACAGCGAGCAGTACTTC
CASSDRTDSEQYF
>TRBD2|TRBV30|-|TRBJ2-7|14
TGTGCCTGGAATGGACTAGCGGGAGTGGGGGAGCAGTACTTC
CAWNGLAGVGEQYF
>-|TRBV19|-|TRBJ2-5|17
TGTGCCAGTAGTATAGAGGGCCCCCCTGGGCGGCGAGAGACCCAGTACTTC
CASSIEGPPGRRETQYF
>-|TRBV5-1|-|TRBJ1-2|17
TGCGCCAGCAGCCTGGGTTCTGGCAGGGCCCTTAACTATGGCTACACCTTC
CASSLGSGRALNYGYTF
>TRBD1|TRBV2|-|TRBJ2-7|13
TGTGCCAGCAGTAAAGACAGGGTTCTCGAGCAGTACTTC
CASSKDRVLEQYF
>TRBD1|TRBV28|-|TRBJ1-5|15
TGTGCCAGCAGTTTAACAGGGGGCCCCAATCAGCCCCAGCATTTT
CASSLTGGPNQPQHF
>-|TRBV5-1|-|TRBJ2-5|14
TGCGCCAGCAGCCCCGGGCAGCGGGTAGGAGAGCAGTACTTC
CASSPGQRVGEQYF